The sequence of this TCR beta chain was determined in a study of T cell repertoires and Cas9 in healthy adults. Study-level background: Characterization of SpCas9-reactive CD4 and CD8 T cells covered multi-effector potency, cytotoxicity and lineage.

Germline lookup yields CDR1 SGHTA and CDR2 FQGTGA. The V and J ends lost 2 bases and 2 bases respectively, with 17 bases between them. CDR3 length: 17 amino acids. Method: immunoSEQ multiplex PCR; TCRdb's copy keeps in-frame clones and lacks some. Among some 1,500 clones listed, around 78% were seen once. Study results and caveats: SpCas9-reactive regulatory T cells appeared frequent in the SpCas9-reactive T cell response. SpCas9-reactive regulatory T cells reportedly mitigated SpCas9-reactive effector T cells in vitro.

The V and J genes are TRBV7-3 and TRBJ2-3; tentative D call: TRBD1 (6 bases). The receptor comes from a human donor in good health. Specimen: SpCas9-reactive Tregs (CD4+, CD25+, CD127-, CD137+, CD154-) from PBMCs; culture status not recorded. Here the CDR3 reads CASSLGWGQQLTDTQYF. The CDR3 nucleotides read TGTGCCAGCAGCTTAGGGTGGGGACAACAGCTCACAGATACGCAGTATTTT.